This passage covers 19 T cell receptor beta chains from one sample sequenced in a study of tumor-infiltrating lymphocytes in primary liver carcinoma. Researchers drew blood RNA from unsorted whole blood and extracted germline DNA as well. Using a constant-region primer together with ProtoScript II reverse transcriptase, TCR beta cDNA was made from roughly 520 ng of total RNA. The TCR beta library was amplified through three nested multiplex PCR rounds in a modified ARM-PCR procedure. Each of the first two PCR rounds ran approximately 10 cycles with TRBV1-TRBV30 forward and C-beta reverse primers. TCRdb redid the calling of the multiplex PCR reads with MiXCR, one entry per CDR3 protein. This sample carries around 330,000 distinct CDR3 sequences, 50% to 70% of them seen once, and the ten largest clones take roughly 9%. Specimen: peripheral blood. These receptors came from a man aged 40-49 years with primary liver carcinoma and hepatitis B virus infection.

The table lists this clonotype with many counts. The gene calls are TRBV28 and TRBJ2-3, with 7 nucleotides matching TRBD1. Germline values: CDR1 MDHEN, CDR2 SYDVKM. The CDR3 extends over 14 amino acids. J was trimmed by 2 bases and V by 3 bases; bases with no gene match: 2. The DNA of the CDR3 is TGTGCCAGCAGTTTCGACAGGGTCACAGATACGCAGTATTTT. Translating gives CASSFDRVTDTQYF. Based on the CDR3 plus reference TRBV28 and TRBJ2-3, the full variable domain is DVKVTQSSRYLVKRTGEKVFLECVQDMDHENMFWYRQDPGLGLRLIYFSYDVKMKEKGDIPEGYSVSREKKERFSLILESASTNQTSMYLCASSFDRVTDTQYFGPGTRLTVL.

The chain combines TRBV28 with TRBJ1-1; D is perhaps TRBD1 (5 bases). Germline V lookup: CDR1 MDHEN, CDR2 SYDVKM. The V and J ends lost 6 bases and 5 bases respectively, with 10 bases between them. CDR3 length equals 12 residues. CDR3 nucleotide sequence: TGTGCCAGCAGCGCCGGGGGGACTGAAGCTTTCTTT. The encoded protein is CASSAGGTEAFF.

Comments on this clonotype: Possible read error: a much larger clone is one base away. The rearrangement uses TRBV12-5 and TRBJ2-1, with D perhaps matching TRBD2 (5 bases). The CDR3 runs 12 residues. Per the germline V gene, CDR1 is LGHNT and CDR2 is FRNRAP. This CDR3 reads CTSGLGRTEQFF. Written as DNA, the CDR3 is TGTACTAGTGGTTTGGGTCGTACGGAGCAGTTCTTC.

Points on this clonotype: The junction and the germline gene differ at one end; a read error may be behind it. J is TRBJ1-1 and V is TRBV6-6, with a possible D match to TRBD1 (6 bases). Germline CDR1 MNHNY, CDR2 SVGAGI (reference sequence). CDR3 size: 15 residues. The CDR3 region has the DNA TGTGTCAGCAGGGCCCCCAACAGGGCAATCTCTGAAGCTTTCTTT. Its protein is CVSRAPNRAISEAFF.

Comments on this clonotype: One end of the junction does not line up with germline, which may come from a read error. V usage is TRBV6-1 and J usage is TRBJ1-5, with TRBD1 matching over 8 bases. The CDR3 is 15 amino acids. Germline loops: CDR1 MNHNS, CDR2 SASEGT. CDR3: CGSSGRQGSNQPQHF. The DNA of the CDR3 is TGTGGCAGCAGTGGCCGACAGGGGTCGAACCAGCCCCAGCATTTT.

This clonotype was detected ten times or more. Relative to the germline gene, one junction end is altered; a read error may explain this. This sequence joins TRBV29-1 and TRBJ2-7, with TRBD2 matching over 15 bases. Germline assignment: CDR1 SQVTM and CDR2 ANQGSEA. The CDR3 has 14 residues. CDR3 sequence (DNA): TGCAGCGTCGAAGGACTAGCGGGAGGGTCCGAGCAGTACTTC. It yields the protein CSVEGLAGGSEQYF.

Comment on this clonotype: This may be a read error, as it is one base from a much larger clone. The chain has TRBV6-1 and TRBJ2-3; D is undetermined. There are 13 residues in the CDR3. Germline V lookup: CDR1 MNHNS, CDR2 SASEGT. The V and J ends lost 2 bases and 5 bases respectively, with 8 bases between them. CDR3 coding DNA: TGTGCCAGCAGTGAACACCGCATAGATACGCAGTATTTT. Encoded protein: CASSEHRIDTQYF.

The V call is TRBV30, the J call TRBJ1-1; the D is unclear. Per germline, CDR1 GTSNPN and CDR2 SVGIG (reference sequence). The CDR3 loop spans 13 amino acids. Deletions cut 3 bases from V and 0 bases from J, with 8 bases between. The CDR3: CAWRFVMNTEAFF. CDR3 DNA: TGTGCCTGGAGATTCGTCATGAACACTGAAGCTTTCTTT. The whole variable domain, filled in from reference TRBV30 and TRBJ1-1, reads SQTIHQWPATLVQPVGSPLSLECTVEGTSNPNLYWYRQAAGRGLQLLFYSVGIGQISSEVPQNLSASRPQDRQFILSSKKLLLSDSGFYLCAWRFVMNTEAFFGQGTRLTVV.

Concerning this clonotype: This CDR3 fails to terminate in the conserved phenylalanine or tryptophan, so it likely reflects a read error. The rearrangement links TRBV4-2 to TRBJ2-1; TRBD1 is a possible D gene (5 bases). Germline loops: CDR1 LGHNA, CDR2 YNFKEQ. The CDR3 sequence is 13 residues long. DNA for the CDR3: TGTGCCAGCAGTCAAGATCAGACAGCTGAGCAGTTCTCC. This codes for CASSQDQTAEQFS.

To note about this clonotype: The junction does not match germline at one end; this may be a read error. The rearrangement links TRBV4-3 to TRBJ2-2; 7 nucleotides align to TRBD1. Germline values: CDR1 LGHNA, CDR2 YSLEER. CDR3 size: 15 residues. The CDR3 protein is CASSQIQGITVELFF. In DNA, the CDR3 is TGCGCCAGCAGCCAAATACAGGGGATCACCGTGGAGCTGTTTTTT.

A remark on this clonotype: The CDR3 does not end in the conserved phenylalanine or tryptophan, so this is likely a read error. As DNA, the CDR3 is TGTGCCAGCAGCCCCGTCACGCGGGTCTACGAGCAGTACTTA. It translates to CASSPVTRVYEQYL. This chain links TRBV11-3 with TRBJ2-7; the D gene is possibly TRBD2 (5 bases). Germline V lookup: CDR1 SGHNT, CDR2 YENEEA. The CDR3 extends over 14 amino acids. Trimming stripped 5 bases from V and 3 bases from J, with 14 bases between.

The chain employs TRBV4-1 and TRBJ2-7; possibly TRBD1 for D (6 bases). CDR1 MGHRA and CDR2 YSYEKL come from the germline V gene. The CDR3 consists of 14 residues. V was shortened by 4 bases and J by 4 bases, with 14 bases between the two germline ends. The CDR3, as DNA: TGCGCCAGCAGCCCTAGACAGGTGCTGTACGAGCAGTACTTC. It yields the protein CASSPRQVLYEQYF.

This chain links TRBV12-3 or TRBV12-4 with TRBJ2-3; 8 nucleotides align to TRBD2. With 9 bases clipped from V and 6 bases from J, the junction kept 14 bases outside the gene matches. The CDR3 covers 15 residues. In DNA form, the CDR3 reads TGTGCCAGGAGCCCGGGGGGAGCGGGAGTGGATACGCAGTATTTT. Amino acid sequence: CARSPGGAGVDTQYF.

As for this clonotype: A much larger clonotype is one base distant, so this may be a read error. The V gene is TRBV12-3 or TRBV12-4, the J gene TRBJ2-1, with no clear D. The CDR3 covers 14 residues. V was cut by 3 bases and J by 6 bases, with 12 bases left in between. Here the CDR3 reads CASSFGSVANEQFF. The CDR3, as DNA: TGTGCCAGCAGTTTCGGGTCTGTCGCCAATGAGCAGTTCTTC.

This chain joins TRBV21-1 and TRBJ2-1. TRBV21-1 is classified as a pseudogene. This CDR3 has 13 amino acids. The CDR3: CASSKLWWNEQFF. Here the CDR3 DNA reads TGTGCCAGCAGCAAATTATGGTGGAATGAGCAGTTCTTC.

In this sample, this clonotype turned up a few times. The chain carries TRBV4-1 and TRBJ1-2, with D maybe TRBD1 (6 bases). The CDR3 is 15 residues long. Trimming cost V 8 bases and J 0 bases, with 16 bases left between them. Per the germline V gene, CDR1 is MGHRA and CDR2 is YSYEKL. The DNA of the CDR3 is TGCGCCAGCGCCGACCAGGGACAATCTAACTATGGCTACACCTTC. Protein: CASADQGQSNYGYTF.

With regard to this clonotype: Relative to the germline gene, one junction end is altered; a read error may explain this. V and J are TRBV10-3 and TRBJ2-2, with TRBD2 identical over 8 bases. The CDR3 runs to 12 residues. CDR1 and CDR2 from the germline V gene are ENHRY and SYGVKD. For the CDR3, the DNA is TGTGCCGCGGGAGGAGCCGAGTGGGACCTGTTTTTT. Its translation: CAAGGAEWDLFF.

About this clonotype itself: Sequence at one end of the junction differs from germline and may be a read error. The CDR3 DNA reads as TGTGTCAGCAGCTCCCCGGGACAGGGGGTAGATGAGCAGTTCTTC. This codes for CVSSSPGQGVDEQFF. The chain uses TRBV7-3 and TRBJ2-1; 11 bases line up with TRBD1. This CDR3 has 15 residues. Germline V CDR1 and CDR2: SGHTA, FQGTGA.

This clonotype was seen a single time. The conserved phenylalanine or tryptophan is not found at the CDR3 terminus, so this likely reflects a read error. No DNA is shown, since the ends of the CDR3 on it are uncertain; the CDR3 is the one TCRdb lists. V and J are TRBV11-2 and TRBJ1-5. Germline CDR1 SGHAT, CDR2 FQNNGV. A total of 13 residues make up the CDR3, ends included. Here the CDR3 reads CASSLSSYQPQRY.